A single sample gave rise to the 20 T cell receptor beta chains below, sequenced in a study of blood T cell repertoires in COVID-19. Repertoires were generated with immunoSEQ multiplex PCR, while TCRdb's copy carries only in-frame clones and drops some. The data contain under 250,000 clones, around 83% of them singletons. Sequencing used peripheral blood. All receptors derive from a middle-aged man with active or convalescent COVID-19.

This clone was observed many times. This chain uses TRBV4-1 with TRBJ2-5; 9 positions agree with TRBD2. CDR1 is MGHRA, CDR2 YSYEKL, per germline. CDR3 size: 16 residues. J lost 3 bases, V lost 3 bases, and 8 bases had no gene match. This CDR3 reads CASSHAHRGGEETQYF. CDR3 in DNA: TGCGCCAGCAGCCACGCACATCGCGGGGGGGAAGAGACCCAGTACTTC.

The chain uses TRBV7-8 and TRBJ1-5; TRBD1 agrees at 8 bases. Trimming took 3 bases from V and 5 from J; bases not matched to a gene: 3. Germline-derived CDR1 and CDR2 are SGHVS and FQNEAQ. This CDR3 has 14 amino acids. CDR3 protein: CASSFGQGYQPQHF. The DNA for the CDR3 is TGTGCCAGCAGCTTCGGACAGGGCTATCAGCCCCAGCATTTT.

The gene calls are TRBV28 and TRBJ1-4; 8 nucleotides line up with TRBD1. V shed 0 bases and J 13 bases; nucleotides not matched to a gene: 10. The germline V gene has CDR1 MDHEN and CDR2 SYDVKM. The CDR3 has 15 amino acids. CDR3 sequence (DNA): TGTGCCAGCAGTTTATGGACAGGGGAGTCCATGGGACTGTTTTTT. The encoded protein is CASSLWTGESMGLFF.

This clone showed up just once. The CDR3 DNA is TGTGCCAGCAGTCCCCGGGGAGGGTTGGTAGTTGGCTACACCTTC. As protein: CASSPRGGLVVGYTF. The chain couples TRBV27 to TRBJ1-2; D ambiguous. This CDR3 is built from 15 residues. CDR1 is MNHEY and CDR2 is SMNVEV in the germline V gene (reference sequence). V lost 5 bases, J lost 7 bases, and 20 bases lay in between.

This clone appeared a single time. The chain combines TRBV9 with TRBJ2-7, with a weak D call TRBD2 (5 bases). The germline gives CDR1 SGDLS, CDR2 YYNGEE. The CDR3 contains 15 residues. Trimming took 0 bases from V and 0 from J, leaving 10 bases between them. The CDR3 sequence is CASSVAAVSSYEQYV. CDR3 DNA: TGTGCCAGCAGCGTAGCAGCGGTGAGCTCCTACGAGCAGTACGTC.

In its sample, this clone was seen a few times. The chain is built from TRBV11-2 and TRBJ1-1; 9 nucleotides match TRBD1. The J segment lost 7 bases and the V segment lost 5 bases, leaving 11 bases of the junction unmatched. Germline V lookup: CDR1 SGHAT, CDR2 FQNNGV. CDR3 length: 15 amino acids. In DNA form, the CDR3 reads TGTGCCAGCAGCGGCAGGACAGGGGCCGTTTTTGAAGCTTTCTTT. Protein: CASSGRTGAVFEAFF.

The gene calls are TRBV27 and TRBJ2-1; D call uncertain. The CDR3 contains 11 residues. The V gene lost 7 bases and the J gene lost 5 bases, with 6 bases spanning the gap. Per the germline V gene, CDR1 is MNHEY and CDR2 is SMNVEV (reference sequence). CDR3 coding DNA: TGTGCCAGCACCACAGACAATGAGCAGTTCTTC. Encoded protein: CASTTDNEQFF.

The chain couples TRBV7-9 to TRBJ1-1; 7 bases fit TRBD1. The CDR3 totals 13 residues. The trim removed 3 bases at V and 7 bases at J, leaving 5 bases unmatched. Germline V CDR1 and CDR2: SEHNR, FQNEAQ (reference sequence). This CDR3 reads CASSLGQSLEAFF. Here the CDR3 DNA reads TGTGCCAGCAGCTTGGGACAGAGCCTTGAAGCTTTCTTT.

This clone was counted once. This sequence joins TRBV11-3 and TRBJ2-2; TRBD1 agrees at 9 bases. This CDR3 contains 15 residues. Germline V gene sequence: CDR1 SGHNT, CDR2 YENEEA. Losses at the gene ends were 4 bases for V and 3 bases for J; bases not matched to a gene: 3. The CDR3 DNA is TGTGCCAGCAGCTCGGGACAGGGAGACACCGGGGAGCTGTTTTTT. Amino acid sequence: CASSSGQGDTGELFF.

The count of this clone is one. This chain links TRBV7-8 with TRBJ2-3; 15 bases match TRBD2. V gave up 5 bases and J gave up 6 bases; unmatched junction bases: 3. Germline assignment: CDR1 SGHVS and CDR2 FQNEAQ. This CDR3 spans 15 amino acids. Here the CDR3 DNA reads TGTGCCAGCAGCCCGGGACTAGCGGGAGGTGATACGCAGTATTTT. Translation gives CASSPGLAGGDTQYF.

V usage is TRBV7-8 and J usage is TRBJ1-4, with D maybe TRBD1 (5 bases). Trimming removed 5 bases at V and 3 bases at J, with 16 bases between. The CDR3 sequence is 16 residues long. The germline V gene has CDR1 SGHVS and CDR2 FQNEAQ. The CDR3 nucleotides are TGTGCCAGCAGCCCACTATCGGGGGTTGCTAATGAAAAACTGTTTTTT. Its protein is CASSPLSGVANEKLFF.

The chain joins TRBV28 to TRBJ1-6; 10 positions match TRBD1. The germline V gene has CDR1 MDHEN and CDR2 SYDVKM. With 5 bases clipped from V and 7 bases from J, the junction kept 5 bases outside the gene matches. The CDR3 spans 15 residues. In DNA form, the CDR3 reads TGTGCCAGCAGTCCATGGACAGGGGGGAATTCACCCCTCCACTTT. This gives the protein CASSPWTGGNSPLHF.

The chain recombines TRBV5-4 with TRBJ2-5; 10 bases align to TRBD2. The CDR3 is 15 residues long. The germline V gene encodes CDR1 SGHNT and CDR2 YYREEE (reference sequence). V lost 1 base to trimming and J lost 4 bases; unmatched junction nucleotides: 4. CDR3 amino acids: CASSLWLAGVETQYF. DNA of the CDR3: TGTGCCAGCAGCTTGTGGCTAGCGGGAGTAGAGACCCAGTACTTC.

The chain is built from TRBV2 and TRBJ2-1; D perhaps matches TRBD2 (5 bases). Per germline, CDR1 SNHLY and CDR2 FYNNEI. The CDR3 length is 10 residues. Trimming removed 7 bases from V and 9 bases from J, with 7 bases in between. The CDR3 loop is CASTRGEQFF. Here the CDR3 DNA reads TGTGCCAGCACTCGGGGTGAGCAGTTCTTC.

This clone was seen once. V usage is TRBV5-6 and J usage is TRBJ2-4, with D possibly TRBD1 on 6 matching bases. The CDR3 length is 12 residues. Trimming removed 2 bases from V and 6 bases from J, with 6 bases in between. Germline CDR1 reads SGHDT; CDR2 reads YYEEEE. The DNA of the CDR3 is TGTGCCAGCAGCTTAGGGGGAAACATTCAGTACTTC. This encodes CASSLGGNIQYF. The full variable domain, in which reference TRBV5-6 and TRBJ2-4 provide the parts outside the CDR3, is DAGVTQSPTHLIKTRGQQVTLRCSPKSGHDTVSWYQQALGQGPQFIFQYYEEEERQRGNFPDRFSGHQFPNYSSELNVNALLLGDSALYLCASSLGGNIQYFGAGTRLSVL.

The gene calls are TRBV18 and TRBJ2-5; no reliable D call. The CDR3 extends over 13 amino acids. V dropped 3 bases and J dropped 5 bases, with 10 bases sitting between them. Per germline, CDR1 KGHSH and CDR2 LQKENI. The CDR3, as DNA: TGTGCCAGCTCACCGGAGATGGCGGAGACCCAGTACTTC. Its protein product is CASSPEMAETQYF.

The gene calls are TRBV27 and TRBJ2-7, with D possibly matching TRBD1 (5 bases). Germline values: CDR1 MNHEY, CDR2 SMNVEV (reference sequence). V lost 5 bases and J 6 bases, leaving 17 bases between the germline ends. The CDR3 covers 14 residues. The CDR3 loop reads CASSPGQGIAEQYV. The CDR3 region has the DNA TGTGCCAGCAGTCCCGGGCAGGGTATTGCCGAGCAGTACGTC.

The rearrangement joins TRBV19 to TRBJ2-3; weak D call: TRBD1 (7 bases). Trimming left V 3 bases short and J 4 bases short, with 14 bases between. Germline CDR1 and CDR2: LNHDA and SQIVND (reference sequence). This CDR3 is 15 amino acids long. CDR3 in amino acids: CASSINQGGPDTQYF. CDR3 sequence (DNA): TGTGCCAGTAGTATCAATCAGGGGGGACCAGATACGCAGTATTTT.

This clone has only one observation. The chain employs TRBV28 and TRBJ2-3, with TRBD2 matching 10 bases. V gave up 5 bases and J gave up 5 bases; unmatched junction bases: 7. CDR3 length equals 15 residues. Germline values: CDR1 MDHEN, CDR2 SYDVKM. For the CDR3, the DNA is TGTGCCAGCAGTGTAGCGGGAGGTCCGGAAGATACGCAGTATTTT. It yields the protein CASSVAGGPEDTQYF.

The CDR3: CASSFGRQVSSYEQYF. CDR3 bases: TGCGCCAGCAGCTTTGGAAGGCAGGTGAGCTCCTACGAGCAGTACTTC. The chain uses TRBV5-1 and TRBJ2-7; D uncertain. The CDR3 is 16 amino acids. The V gene lost 2 bases and the J gene lost 0 bases, with 15 bases spanning the gap. CDR1 and CDR2 (germline): SGHRS, YFSETQ.